This TCR beta chain derives from a study of T cell repertoires in cytomegalovirus infection. As for the study in general: Indications came from public TCR beta signatures; they pointed to CMV infection and to a matching HLA type.

This CDR3 is built from 13 residues. The ends were cut back, 8 bases at V and 0 bases at J, with 10 bases in the middle. Germline V CDR1 and CDR2: MNHEY, SMNVEV (reference sequence). With respect to this clonotype: Its antigen remains unidentified.

TCRdb passed the reads through MiXCR, listing each CDR3 protein once. Of 640,000 or so distinct CDR3 sequences in the sample, approximately 33% are singletons; the top ten hold 18%. Specimen: cultured PBMCs, collected from culture after CMV antigen stimulation. V and J are TRBV27 and TRBJ1-1, with a tentative D call TRBD1 (6 bases). The clonotype comes from a human donor in good health (CMV status not recorded). Some clones in this sample may be carry-over from other donors' samples. This chain's CDR3 is CASGDRMNTEAFF. For the CDR3, the DNA is TGTGCCAGCGGAGACAGGATGAACACTGAAGCTTTCTTT.